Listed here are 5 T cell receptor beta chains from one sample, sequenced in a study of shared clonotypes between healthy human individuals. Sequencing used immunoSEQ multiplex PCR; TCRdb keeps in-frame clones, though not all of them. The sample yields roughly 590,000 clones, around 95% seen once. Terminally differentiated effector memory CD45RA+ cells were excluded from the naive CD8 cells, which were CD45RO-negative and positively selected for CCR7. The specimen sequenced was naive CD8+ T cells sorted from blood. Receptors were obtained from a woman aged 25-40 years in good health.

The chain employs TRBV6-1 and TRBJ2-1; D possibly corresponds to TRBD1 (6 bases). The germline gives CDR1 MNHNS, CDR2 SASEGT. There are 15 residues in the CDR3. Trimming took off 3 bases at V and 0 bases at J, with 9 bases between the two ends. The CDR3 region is CASSEGRGSYNEQFF. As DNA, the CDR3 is TGTGCCAGCAGTGAGGGCAGGGGCTCCTACAATGAGCAGTTCTTC.

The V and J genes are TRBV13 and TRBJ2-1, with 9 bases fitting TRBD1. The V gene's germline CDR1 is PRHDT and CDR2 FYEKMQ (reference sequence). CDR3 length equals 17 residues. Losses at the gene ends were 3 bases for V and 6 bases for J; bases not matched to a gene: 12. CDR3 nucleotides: TGTGCCAGCAGCTTGGGACAGGGTGGACGTATGGTCAATGAGCAGTTCTTC. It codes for CASSLGQGGRMVNEQFF.

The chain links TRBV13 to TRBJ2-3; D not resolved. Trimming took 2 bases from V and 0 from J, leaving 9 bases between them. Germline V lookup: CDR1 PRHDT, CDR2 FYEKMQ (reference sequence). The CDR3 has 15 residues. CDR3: CASSLRSSSTDTQYF. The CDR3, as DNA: TGTGCCAGCAGCTTACGTAGCTCTAGCACAGATACGCAGTATTTT.

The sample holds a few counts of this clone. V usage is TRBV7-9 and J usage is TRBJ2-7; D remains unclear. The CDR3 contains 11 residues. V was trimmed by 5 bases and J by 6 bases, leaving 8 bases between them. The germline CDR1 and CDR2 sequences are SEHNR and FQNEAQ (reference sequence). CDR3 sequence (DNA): TGTGCCAGCAGCCCCTATTCCGAGCAGTACTTC. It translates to CASSPYSEQYF.

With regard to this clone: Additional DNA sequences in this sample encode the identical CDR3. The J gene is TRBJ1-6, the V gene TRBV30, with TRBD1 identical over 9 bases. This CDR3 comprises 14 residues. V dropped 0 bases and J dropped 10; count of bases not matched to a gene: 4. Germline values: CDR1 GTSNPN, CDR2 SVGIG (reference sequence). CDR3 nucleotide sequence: TGTGCCTGGAGTGTGGGGACAGGGCGATCACCCCTCCACTTT. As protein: CAWSVGTGRSPLHF.